This entry lists 9 T cell receptor beta chains sequenced from one sample in a study of graft-versus-host responses after intestinal transplantation. These receptors have no identified antigens. Sequencing was performed with immunoSEQ multiplex PCR; in TCRdb, only in-frame clones are kept and a portion is missing. The table records roughly 110,000 clones, just over 90% of them present only once. The sequences come from unstimulated CD4+ T cells sorted from spleen or lymph node cells, collected before transplant. The receptors derive from a human donor who was the organ donor for an intestinal transplant.

The gene calls are TRBV27 and TRBJ1-4; D gene unclear. The CDR3 has 11 amino acids. V lost 6 bases and J lost 5, with 4 bases in between. Looked up from germline, CDR1 is MNHEY and CDR2 is SMNVEV (reference sequence). CDR3 in DNA: TGTGCCAGCAGAGAAAATGAAAAACTGTTTTTT. Its translation: CASRENEKLFF.

The chain employs TRBV5-1 and TRBJ1-4, with unresolved D. The germline V and J ends were trimmed by 0 bases and 0 bases, with 6 bases remaining between them. The CDR3 runs 15 residues. Germline V gives CDR1 SGHRS, CDR2 YFSETQ. The CDR3 nucleotides read TGCGCCAGCAGCTTGGAAAGGTCAACTAATGAAAAACTGTTTTTT. Translated: CASSLERSTNEKLFF.

The chain employs TRBV7-9 and TRBJ2-1, with no clear D. V lost 8 bases to trimming and J lost 2 bases, with 4 bases between them. Germline V lookup: CDR1 SEHNR, CDR2 FQNEAQ (reference sequence). The CDR3 is 11 amino acids. The CDR3 loop is CASGAYNEQFF. As DNA, the CDR3 is TGTGCCAGCGGGGCCTACAATGAGCAGTTCTTC.

The chain carries TRBV2 and TRBJ1-5, with a tentative D call TRBD1 (5 bases). This CDR3 spans 14 amino acids. V lost 7 bases, J lost 7 bases, and 17 bases lay in between. The V gene's germline CDR1 is SNHLY and CDR2 FYNNEI. The CDR3 DNA sequence: TGTGCCAGCAAGAGCATCGGAAGGGACCAGCCCCAGCATTTT. It yields the protein CASKSIGRDQPQHF. The full variable domain, its missing parts supplied by reference TRBV2 and TRBJ1-5, is EPEVTQTPSHQVTQMGQEVILRCVPISNHLYFYWYRQILGQKVEFLVSFYNNEISEKSEIFDDQFSVERPDGSNFTLKIRSTKLEDSAMYFCASKSIGRDQPQHFGDGTRLSIL.

The rearrangement uses TRBV6-1 and TRBJ2-7, with D hard to call. CDR1 is MNHNS and CDR2 is SASEGT in the germline V gene. Trimming removed 8 bases from V and 0 bases from J, with 8 bases in between. There are 12 residues in the CDR3. The CDR3 coding sequence is TGTGCCAGCGTGAGTCCCTCCTACGAGCAGTACTTC. This translates into CASVSPSYEQYF.

V is TRBV7-9 and J is TRBJ2-3, with D perhaps matching TRBD1 (5 bases). Between the trimmed V and J ends, which lost 8 bases and 1 base, there was a span of 19 bases. This CDR3 is built from 16 residues. Germline CDR1 and CDR2: SEHNR and FQNEAQ (reference sequence). In DNA form, the CDR3 reads TGTGCCAGCCAACCAACCTTGGGGCTTGGCACAGATACGCAGTATTTT. Its protein is CASQPTLGLGTDTQYF.

The chain recombines TRBV27 with TRBJ2-5; D uncertain. CDR3 length: 11 residues. V was trimmed by 8 bases and J by 5 bases, leaving 9 bases between them. Germline V gene sequence: CDR1 MNHEY, CDR2 SMNVEV (reference sequence). As DNA, the CDR3 is TGTGCCAGCGGCCGCAGGGAGACCCAGTACTTC. Its protein product is CASGRRETQYF.

V gene TRBV2 combines with J gene TRBJ2-1; tentatively, D is TRBD1 (6 bases). The CDR3 extends over 12 amino acids. V was trimmed by 5 bases and J by 15 bases, leaving 17 bases between them. Germline assignment: CDR1 SNHLY and CDR2 FYNNEI. Here the CDR3 DNA reads TGTGCCAGCAGTAGGGACAATCTCGATCCGTTCTTC. The encoded protein is CASSRDNLDPFF.

The V and J genes are TRBV6-1 and TRBJ2-7, with 9 positions matching TRBD1. CDR3 length equals 16 residues. After removal of 2 bases from V and 2 bases from J, the junction contained 7 bases not matched to a gene. Germline lookup yields CDR1 MNHNS and CDR2 SASEGT. CDR3 sequence (DNA): TGTGCCAGCAGTGAACTTCGGACAGGGGTAACCTACGAGCAGTACTTC. Its protein product is CASSELRTGVTYEQYF.